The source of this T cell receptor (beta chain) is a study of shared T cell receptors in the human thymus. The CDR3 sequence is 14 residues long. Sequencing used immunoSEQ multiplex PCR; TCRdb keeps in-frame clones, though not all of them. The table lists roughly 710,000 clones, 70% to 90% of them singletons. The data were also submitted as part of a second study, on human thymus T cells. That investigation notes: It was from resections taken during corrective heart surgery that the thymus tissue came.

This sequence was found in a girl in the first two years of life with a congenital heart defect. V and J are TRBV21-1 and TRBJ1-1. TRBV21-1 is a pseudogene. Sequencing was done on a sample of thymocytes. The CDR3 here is CASSKGRVNTEAFF. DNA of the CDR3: TGTGCCAGCAGCAAAGGGAGGGTGAACACTGAAGCTTTCTTT.